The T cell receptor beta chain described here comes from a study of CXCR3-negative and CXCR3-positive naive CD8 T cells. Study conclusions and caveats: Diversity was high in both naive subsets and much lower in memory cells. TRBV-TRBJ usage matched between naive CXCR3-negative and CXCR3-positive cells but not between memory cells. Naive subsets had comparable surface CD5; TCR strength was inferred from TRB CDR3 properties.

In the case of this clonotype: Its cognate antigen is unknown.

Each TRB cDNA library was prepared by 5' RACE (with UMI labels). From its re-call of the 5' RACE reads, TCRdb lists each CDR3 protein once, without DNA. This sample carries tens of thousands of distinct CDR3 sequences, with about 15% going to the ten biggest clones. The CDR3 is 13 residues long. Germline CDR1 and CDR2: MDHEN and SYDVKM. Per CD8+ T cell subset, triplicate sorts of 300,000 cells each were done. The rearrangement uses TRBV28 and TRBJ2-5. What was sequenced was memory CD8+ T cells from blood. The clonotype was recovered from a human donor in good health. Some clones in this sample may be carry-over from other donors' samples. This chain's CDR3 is CASSITGPKTQYF.